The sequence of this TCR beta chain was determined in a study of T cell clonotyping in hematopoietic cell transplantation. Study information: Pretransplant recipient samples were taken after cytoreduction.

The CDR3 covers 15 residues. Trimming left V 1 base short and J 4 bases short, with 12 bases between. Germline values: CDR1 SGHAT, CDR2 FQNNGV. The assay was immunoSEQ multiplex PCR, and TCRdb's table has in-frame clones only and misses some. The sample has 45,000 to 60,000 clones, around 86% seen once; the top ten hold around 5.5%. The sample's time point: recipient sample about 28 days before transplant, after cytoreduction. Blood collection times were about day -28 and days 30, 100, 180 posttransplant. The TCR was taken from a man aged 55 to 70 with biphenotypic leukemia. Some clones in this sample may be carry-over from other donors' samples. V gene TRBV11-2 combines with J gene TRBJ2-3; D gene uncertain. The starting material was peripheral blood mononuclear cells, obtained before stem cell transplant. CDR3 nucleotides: TGTGCCAGCAGCTTAGTCCCGGCCGGCGCAGATACGCAGTATTTT. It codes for CASSLVPAGADTQYF.